This TCR beta chain was retrieved from a study of early T cells in non-severe SARS-CoV-2 infection (dated by TCRdb to the early 2020s). Background on the whole study: TCR sequencing used bulk RNA from unsorted whole blood, so alpha and beta chains could not be paired. General study outcomes and caveats: VDJdb matching was skewed toward anti-spike CD8 responses and likely underestimated virus-specific expansions, missing private and CD4 specificities.

This was a case-control study nested in a cohort of healthcare workers in London, UK, who had nasopharyngeal swab PCR tests and blood samples taken every week. Healthcare workers were recruited during the week of the UK lockdown, between 23 and 31 March 2020, and followed weekly for up to roughly 16 weeks. The method behind the library was 5' RACE. The data were produced on a NextSeq 500. In the TCR library protocol, unique molecular identifiers were attached to individual cDNA molecules to correct for PCR bias and sequencing error. TCR alpha and beta chains were both sequenced, and the abundances of alpha and beta sequences in each sample were closely correlated with each other. Processing in the source paper ran as follows. Decombinator V4 was used to perform V gene, J gene and CDR3 annotation of TCR sequences. TCRs were defined as expanded if a significant change between any two time points was detected under a Poisson model with p below 0.0001. TCR abundances were normalised to the total number of TCRs sequenced per sample and were expressed as counts per million. TRAV1-2 paired with TRAJ12, TRAJ20 or TRAJ33 defined MAIT TCRs, while TRAV10 paired with TRAJ18 defined iNKT TCRs. VDJdb, accessed 1 November 2021, was searched for CMV, EBV and SARS-CoV-2 annotated TCRs, with TCRs annotated for multiple antigens excluded. TCRdb reanalyzed the raw reads on its own, using fastp at Q25 for trimming and MiXCR for clone calling, and kept in-frame beta chains. Each CDR3 protein gets just one entry, which takes the most common genes and DNA from the rows behind it. The V and J calls reflect TCRdb's pipeline rather than the authors' work. This sample is represented by about 110,000 distinct CDR3 sequences; about 12% of them were singletons. In total, the top ten clones hold roughly 2.9% of the sample.

As regards this clonotype: Its recognized antigen is unknown. No base quality information exists; no much larger clone differs at one position.

V was cut back by 2 bases and J by 2 bases, leaving a gap of 9 bases between them. The CDR3 spans 15 residues, from the cysteine through the phenylalanine. Only the CDR3 part of the read is kept: 45 bases, read in frame from the first base. For CDR1 and CDR2, the germline V gene lists SGHVS and FNYEAQ. Recombination connected TRBV7-6 to TRBJ2-2; the best D guess is TRBD1, with 5 bases matching. Sample: whole blood. This TCR came from an adult who was a healthcare worker with PCR-confirmed SARS-CoV-2 infection or an uninfected control (not recorded which). Here is the DNA: TGTGCCAGCAGCTTACGTGGGGCAAACACCGGGGAGCTGTTTTTT. This gives the protein CASSLRGANTGELFF.